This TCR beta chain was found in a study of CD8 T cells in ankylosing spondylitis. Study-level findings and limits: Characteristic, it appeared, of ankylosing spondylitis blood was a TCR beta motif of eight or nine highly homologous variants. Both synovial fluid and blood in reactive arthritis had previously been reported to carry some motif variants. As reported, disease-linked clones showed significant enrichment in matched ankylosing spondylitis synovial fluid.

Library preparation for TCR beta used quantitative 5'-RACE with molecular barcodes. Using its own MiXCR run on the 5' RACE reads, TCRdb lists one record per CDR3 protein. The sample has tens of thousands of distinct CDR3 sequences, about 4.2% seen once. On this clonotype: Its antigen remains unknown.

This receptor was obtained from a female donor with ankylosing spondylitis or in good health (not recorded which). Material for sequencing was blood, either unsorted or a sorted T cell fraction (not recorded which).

The CDR3 DNA reads as TGTGCCAGCGTAGTAGGATCGGCTCCCACTGAAGCTTTCTTT. As protein: CASVVGSAPTEAFF. The rearrangement joins TRBV9 to TRBJ1-1; D ambiguous. CDR1 and CDR2 (germline): SGDLS, YYNGEE. V was pared by 7 bases and J by 4 bases, with 17 bases between. CDR3 length equals 14 residues.